The source of this T cell receptor beta chain is a study of cytomegalovirus exposure and HLA in healthy donors (dated by TCRdb to the late 2010s). For the wider study: In an earlier analysis of about 560 of the donors, 276 Gb of sequence data and approximately 120 million unique TCR beta sequences from roughly 180 million T cells were reported. Roughly 5 DR-DQ haplotypes were handled as single units for association and clustering, since linkage in the cohort was strong. The genetic ancestry cluster associated with self-reported Caucasian donors included over 80% of the approximately 410 genotyped donors. The study aimed to test whether cataloging public T cell receptors could reveal signatures of past pathogen exposure. Alongside the repertoire data, information on donor age, sex, ethnicity and CMV serostatus was compiled. The later analysis used no new phenotypic data to find candidate immune exposures, relying instead on TCR beta sequences and their occurrence across donors. Among 350 to 400 genotyped donors of the cohort, an average of 235,054 unique TCR beta nucleotide sequences were sequenced per donor, 15% to 20% of them non-productive. In a later analysis, previously published TCR beta repertoires from some 640 donors were re-analyzed and high-resolution HLA genotyping was added so that TCR occurrence patterns could be studied. Genome-wide SNP genotypes for about 60% of the roughly 700 donors were used in a later genetic analysis, which treated that subset as a discovery cohort. In addition to the first cohort of 666 subjects, a separate validation cohort of 100 to 150 different subjects was used. High-throughput TCR immunosequencing, statistical association of individual TCRs with disease status, and machine learning were combined to predict cytomegalovirus infection status. In an earlier analysis of over 550 of the donors, high-throughput TCR beta sequencing was used to judge whether each TCR beta V gene segment behaved as functional or pseudogenic. HLA typing covered class I and class II loci at four-digit resolution. About 300 gigabases of sequencing data and around 90 million unique TCR sequences made up an early release that covered approximately 620 HLA-typed donors. Every discovery cohort repertoire had been produced on one sequencing platform. The number of donors typed differed by locus, with about 629-630 for A, B, C, DRB1 and DQB1, approximately 500 for DQA1, 600 to 610 for DPA1, and around 450 for DPB1. The study profiled the T cell repertoires of under 850 subjects by immunosequencing and related them to cytomegalovirus serostatus. Results the study describes overall, beyond this receptor: In a later analysis, HLA-associated TCR beta chains were found to be more clonally expanded and to have lower generation probabilities than equally common non-associated chains. In vitro tests confirmed that a few of the cytomegalovirus-associated TCR beta chains recognize cytomegalovirus antigens. Over 15 rarely observed V segments, including chromosome 9 orphons, were excluded from the earlier analysis of about 600 of the donors because counts were too low. Because HLA typing was unavailable for some donors at each locus, only the typed subset was used in association tests. The study gave a list of 150 to 200 TCR beta chains associated with cytomegalovirus. Most CMV-associated TCR beta chains appeared to be HLA-restricted in a later analysis, and the HLA associations seemed to be driven largely by CMV exposure. A later analysis reported that several top co-occurrence clusters appeared linked to parvovirus B19, influenza, CMV and Epstein-Barr virus. At a false discovery rate of 0.05, a later analysis linked under 20,000 TCR beta sequences to specific HLA alleles. A later genetic analysis reported fewer N-insertions in productive TCRs among donors in an Asian-associated ancestry cluster than the roughly 700-donor mean. For the cohort, immune exposure information was limited to CMV serostatus. An association between a missense DCLRE1C variant and V-gene and J-gene trimming of TCR beta chains was found in a later genetic analysis and replicated in an independent cohort. In this cohort, only TCR beta chains were sequenced, and detectable features were limited by the absence of alpha or paired-chain data. Strong co-occurrence of HLA alleles, especially DR and DQ, made assigning TCR associations to individual alleles difficult. A further reported finding was that TCR beta sequences accurately predicted the HLA-A and HLA-B alleles for most subjects in the first cohort. In both the original and validation cohorts, the classifier was reported to diagnose cytomegalovirus status with high specificity and sensitivity. Sequencing depth was assumed to be roughly uniform across donors in the presence/absence analyses, though that assumption may not hold. Linkage disequilibrium might explain the correlated functional status among segregating V segments, but an unknown experimental factor could not be ruled out. The authors suggested that the approach could potentially be generalized to other disease states and immunological phenotypes. Some IMGT-functional V segments, including TRBV6-2 and TRBV6-3, could not be distinguished by the 87-base-pair reads and were therefore excluded. Broadly in line with IMGT annotations, most TCR beta V segments showed up in productive rearrangements about 87% or about 30% of the time in an earlier analysis of several hundred of the donors. In a later analysis, the rate of TCR association differed among HLA loci, with DRB1 alleles having the most associated TCRs and HLA-C alleles having the fewest. Most TCR sequences were seen in very few donors, while some public TCRs were found in many individuals. The sequencing pipeline was judged likely to have produced a cluster of highly shared sequence variants as a technical artifact.

This clone was found a few times. The antigen it recognizes is unknown. No much larger clonotype is one base removed from it; base qualities were not supplied. The cohort consisted of fewer than 700 healthy bone marrow donors. Cohort members were all nominally healthy when sampled, although unrecorded immune exposures were likely present. The donor was CMV seropositive and belonged to the group of 250 to 300 seropositive cohort members. Every donor gave a peripheral blood sample, and the peripheral blood mononuclear cells from that sample were used for TCR beta sequencing. Genomic DNA was extracted from the blood cell samples with the Qiagen DNeasy Blood Extraction Kit. Reading from cysteine to phenylalanine, the CDR3 counts 14 amino acids. This entry keeps only the CDR3 DNA: 42 bases, framed from base 1. V loses 4 bases of germline sequence and J loses 6 bases, and the interval between the two ends is 16 bases. CDR1 and CDR2, looked up from the germline V gene, are SGHRS and YFSETQ.

Libraries were prepared through the immunoSEQ multiplex PCR assay. For the multiplex PCR, a mixture combining 60 forward primers for TCR Vbeta segments and 13 reverse primers for TCR Jbeta segments was used. The CDR3 region of rearranged TCR beta genes was amplified from genomic DNA by a multiplex PCR assay. The Illumina HiSeq System was used to sequence the amplified TCR beta libraries as 87-base-pair reads. As for how the authors treated the data: Across the 500 to 700 repertoires, a later analysis counted roughly 84 million unique TCR beta chains, around 11 million of which were shared by at least two donors. Raw reads were error-corrected and collapsed into unique sequences with a nearest-neighbor algorithm that merged closely related sequences to remove PCR and sequencing errors. V, D and J gene segments were assigned by aligning CDR3 sequences to IMGT reference sequences. For a sequence to be retained, at least a six-nucleotide match to both a V gene segment and a J gene segment was required. A rearrangement counted as productive if the CDR3 had no stop codons and remained in frame with V and J, and every other rearrangement counted as non-productive. CDR3 was defined by IMGT convention, running from the second conserved V-encoded cysteine to the conserved J-encoded phenylalanine. The earlier analysis of about 610 of the donors excluded sequences that lacked an unambiguous match to a single V gene segment. An earlier analysis of some 610 of the donors called V segments functional above 56.7% productive rearrangements and segregating when the between-donor standard deviation exceeded 5%. A statistical classification framework was built to diagnose cytomegalovirus status from the catalog of TCR beta chain sequences. V and J gene assignment, in a later analysis, came from comparing TCR nucleotide sequences with IMGT/GENE-DB human TR gene sequences. Using the TCRdist pipeline, a later analysis assigned CDR3 sequences along with most-parsimonious VDJ recombination scenarios. In a later analysis, each TCR beta chain was defined by its CDR3 amino acid sequence together with its V-gene family, and reads without a unique V-gene family were excluded. To address suspected cross-contamination and a sequencing artifact, a later analysis removed roughly 580 highly shared, low-generation-probability nucleotide sequences. In a later analysis, a clonal expansion index for each public chain was calculated from normalized within-repertoire ranks of inferred template counts. A later analysis computed generation probabilities with a VDJ recombination model fitted to out-of-frame rearrangements, and checked the results against IGoR. In a later analysis, TCR-TCR, TCR-HLA and TCR-CMV co-occurrence was scored with hypergeometric tests, and a repertoire-size bias correction was applied to TCR pairs. A later analysis estimated false discovery rates by permuting HLA or CMV assignments 20 times. In a later analysis, co-occurring TCRs were grouped using DBSCAN, and TCRdist sequence similarity was added for clustering within HLA-allele-positive subsets. Repertoires with fewer than 30,000 or more than 120,000 public chains were left out of co-occurrence clustering, as were roughly five repertoires with anomalous nucleotide sharing. The immuneACCESS repertoire file appears here via TCRdb, limited to in-frame rearrangements. These files lack a portion of the clones; in checked studies, under half of the deficit traces to unresolved V genes, and the cause of the others is not known. For V, J and clone size, that table is used; D and trimming come from the DNA. The sample records 70,000 to 95,000 clones, less than 65% of which are singletons. About 5% of the sample comes from the top ten.

Sequences were obtained from PBMCs. The chain couples TRBV5-1 to TRBJ1-1; too little of a D gene remains to name it. This clonotype originated in a woman in her twenties or thirties in good health and CMV-seropositive. In nucleotide form, the sequence is TGCGCCAGCAGCCCCTCTTTAGATCCGGCTGAAGCTTTCTTT. It encodes CASSPSLDPAEAFF.